These 9 T cell receptor beta chains share one sample of origin, sequenced in a study of OX40 agonist ivuxolimab in advanced cancers. Data came from immunoSEQ multiplex PCR; TCRdb stores just in-frame clones and leaves some out. The table shows about 77,000 clones, with 65% to 85% occurring only once. The sample in question was CD4+ or CD8+ T cells sorted from blood, obtained in a trial of the OX40 agonist ivuxolimab. The receptors derive from an adult with an advanced solid tumor such as melanoma, head and neck, liver or kidney cancer.

J is TRBJ1-1 and V is TRBV6-4, with a possible D match to TRBD1 (6 bases). This CDR3 contains 15 residues. Germline loops: CDR1 MRHNA, CDR2 SNTAGT. The V end lost 4 bases, the J end lost 1 base, and 13 bases lay between the germline ends. DNA of the CDR3: TGTGCCAGCAGTGCCCAGGGGATACAGAACACTGAAGCTTTCTTT. It codes for CASSAQGIQNTEAFF.

A word on this clone: Other nucleotide sequences from this sample produce the same CDR3. This rearrangement joins TRBV7-3 to TRBJ2-5; D tentatively reads TRBD1 or TRBD2 (5 bases each). Germline V lookup: CDR1 SGHTA, CDR2 FQGTGA. The V and J ends lost 1 base and 4 bases respectively, with 7 bases between them. The CDR3 loop spans 13 amino acids. The CDR3 region has the DNA TGTGCCAGCAGCTTAAGTGGGGGAGAGACCCAGTACTTC. It yields the protein CASSLSGGETQYF.

This chain uses TRBV19 with TRBJ1-3, with unresolved D. CDR3 size: 15 residues. Per germline, CDR1 LNHDA and CDR2 SQIVND (reference sequence). The V and J ends lost 4 bases and 0 bases respectively, with 10 bases between them. Written as DNA, the CDR3 is TGTGCCAGTAGTAAGGACCGAAACTCTGGAAACACCATATATTTT. Amino acids: CASSKDRNSGNTIYF.

This sequence joins TRBV5-4 and TRBJ2-1; D might be TRBD1 (6 bases). The CDR3 runs to 13 residues. V was clipped by 2 bases and J by 4 bases, with 7 bases between them. CDR1 and CDR2 from the germline V gene are SGHNT and YYREEE (reference sequence). CDR3 amino acids: CASSLGGYNEQFF. CDR3 DNA: TGTGCCAGCAGCTTAGGGGGATACAATGAGCAGTTCTTC.

The CDR3 spells CASSLARADGEAFF. CDR3 DNA sequence: TGTGCCAGCAGTTTAGCCAGGGCGGATGGTGAAGCTTTCTTT. The V and J genes are TRBV27 and TRBJ1-1; TRBD1 is a possible D gene (5 bases). This CDR3 comprises 14 residues. Trimming left V 2 bases short and J 7 bases short, with 14 bases between. The germline V gene encodes CDR1 MNHEY and CDR2 SMNVEV (reference sequence).

The count of this clone is one. The chain is built from TRBV2 and TRBJ1-1, with a possible D match to TRBD1 (5 bases). Germline-derived CDR1 and CDR2 are SNHLY and FYNNEI. V was cut by 1 base and J by 6 bases, with 15 bases left in between. This CDR3 is 15 amino acids long. DNA for the CDR3: TGTGCCAGCAGTGAAGTCAGAGGCAGGGAAGCTGAAGCTTTCTTT. Translation: CASSEVRGREAEAFF. The full variable domain, rest sourced from reference TRBV2 and TRBJ1-1, is EPEVTQTPSHQVTQMGQEVILRCVPISNHLYFYWYRQILGQKVEFLVSFYNNEISEKSEIFDDQFSVERPDGSNFTLKIRSTKLEDSAMYFCASSEVRGREAEAFFGQGTRLTVV.

The J gene is TRBJ1-5, the V gene TRBV9; D unresolved. CDR1 is SGDLS and CDR2 is YYNGEE in the germline V gene. The CDR3 has 14 residues. The V end lost 0 bases, the J end lost 5 bases, and 9 bases lay between the germline ends. This chain's CDR3 is CASSVGLAYQPQHF. CDR3 bases: TGTGCCAGCAGCGTAGGACTCGCCTATCAGCCCCAGCATTTT.

This rearrangement joins TRBV6-5 to TRBJ2-7; D might be TRBD1 (5 bases). The CDR3 has 15 amino acids. The V end was cut by 0 bases, the J end by 4 bases, with 13 bases between. Germline lookup yields CDR1 MNHEY and CDR2 SVGAGI. The CDR3 reads CASSYSPHQGYEQYF. CDR3 sequence (DNA): TGTGCCAGCAGTTACTCCCCCCATCAGGGATACGAGCAGTACTTC.

J is TRBJ2-1 and V is TRBV14, with D possibly being TRBD2 (6 bases). This CDR3 is 15 amino acids long. Trimming removed 3 bases at V and 10 bases at J, with 19 bases between. Germline lookup yields CDR1 SGHDN and CDR2 FVKESK. The DNA of the CDR3 is TGTGCCAGCAGCCAGCGGGATCTCCATTCTTACGAGCAGTTCTTC. This translates into CASSQRDLHSYEQFF. The full variable domain, with the rest looked up from reference TRBV14 and TRBJ2-1, is EAGVTQFPSHSVIEKGQTVTLRCDPISGHDNLYWYRRVMGKEIKFLLHFVKESKQDESGMPNNRFLAERTGGTYSTLKVQPAELEDSGVYFCASSQRDLHSYEQFFGPGTRLTVL.